The T cell receptor (beta chain) under discussion was sequenced for a study of vaccination effects on CD4 cells after COVID-19. Turning to this clone: The antigen is undetermined.

This CDR3 has 15 amino acids. Trimming cost V 6 bases and J 0 bases, with 13 bases left between them. CDR1 is KGHSH and CDR2 is LQKENI in the germline V gene. Using immunoSEQ multiplex PCR, the repertoire was profiled, and TCRdb retains in-frame clones only, with some absent. The sample holds roughly 67,000 clones, about 79% seen once. The ViraFEST assay expanded antigen-specific CD4+ T cells with viral peptide pools before sequencing. Following 10 days of culture, CD4+ T cells were isolated. The healthy vaccine recipients, who had no prior SARS-CoV-2 infection, showed negative nucleocapsid antibodies. Cultures of 2 million or so PBMC per well contained about 10 IU/ml IL-2 plus 10 ug/ml peptides.

The V gene is TRBV18, the J gene TRBJ2-3; D gene ambiguous. This sequence was found in a human donor who received a COVID-19 vaccine. Sequenced here: CD4+ T cells from PBMCs cultured with SARS-CoV-2 spike peptides, sampled before COVID-19 vaccination. The CDR3 is CASSRLGASTDTQYF. The CDR3 region has the DNA TGTGCCAGCTCTCGACTTGGCGCTAGCACAGATACGCAGTATTTT.